This T cell receptor (beta chain) stems from a study of cytomegalovirus exposure and HLA in healthy donors listed by TCRdb under 2017. With regard to the full study: An earlier analysis of about 560 of the donors reported approximately 280 Gb of sequence data and around 100 million unique TCR beta sequences obtained from around 180 million T cells. Donor age, sex, ethnicity and CMV serostatus were compiled together with the repertoire data. An early release that covered more than 550 HLA-typed donors contained approximately 290 gigabases of sequencing data and 85 million to 100 million unique TCR sequences. The genetic ancestry cluster associated with self-reported Caucasian donors included 70% to 85% of the approximately 400 genotyped donors. In addition to the first cohort of approximately 670 subjects, a separate validation cohort of 120 different subjects was used. The aim of the study was to test whether cataloging public T cell receptors could identify signatures of past pathogen exposure. The T cell repertoires of 666 subjects were profiled by immunosequencing and related to cytomegalovirus serostatus. Rather than using new phenotypic data, the later analysis identified candidate immune exposures from TCR beta sequences and from how often those sequences occurred across donors. A later genetic analysis used genome-wide SNP genotypes for about three fifths of the 666 donors, treating that subset as a discovery cohort. An earlier analysis of approximately 500 of the donors applied high-throughput TCR beta sequencing to assess whether each TCR beta V gene segment acted as functional or pseudogenic. The number of typed donors differed by locus: about 620-640 for A, B, C, DRB1 and DQB1; about 520 for DQA1; roughly 600 for DPA1; and about 470 for DPB1. A handful of DR-DQ haplotypes were handled as single units for association and clustering because linkage in the cohort was strong. To predict cytomegalovirus infection status, the study combined high-throughput TCR immunosequencing, statistical association of individual TCRs with disease status, and machine learning. HLA typing included class I and class II loci at four-digit resolution. Every repertoire in the discovery cohort had been generated on one and the same sequencing platform. In a later analysis, previously published TCR beta repertoires from several hundred donors were re-analyzed and high-resolution HLA genotyping was added so that TCR occurrence patterns could be studied. Across around 400 genotyped donors of the cohort, an average of about 200,000 unique TCR beta nucleotide sequences per donor were sequenced, and 15% to 20% of those sequences were non-productive. Points the paper makes about the study in general: Immune exposure information for the cohort was limited to CMV serostatus. A further reported finding was that TCR beta sequences accurately predicted the HLA-A and HLA-B alleles for most subjects in the first cohort. In a later genetic analysis, a missense DCLRE1C variant was associated with V-gene and J-gene trimming of TCR beta chains, and the association was replicated in an independent cohort. A later analysis found that most CMV-associated TCR beta chains appeared HLA-restricted, with HLA associations seemingly driven largely by CMV exposure. The presence/absence analyses assumed that sequencing depth was roughly uniform across donors, and that assumption may not be true. The cohort was sequenced for TCR beta chains only, and without alpha or paired-chain data the features that could be detected were limited. The earlier analysis of around 600 of the donors excluded approximately 17 rarely observed V segments, including chromosome 9 orphons, because counts were too low. In a later analysis, the rate of TCR association differed among HLA loci, with DRB1 alleles having the most associated TCRs and HLA-C alleles having the fewest. In a later genetic analysis, fewer N-insertions in productive TCRs were reported among donors in an Asian-associated ancestry cluster than the approximately 670-donor mean. The study gave a list of 150 to 200 TCR beta chains associated with cytomegalovirus. Compared with equally common non-associated chains, HLA-associated TCR beta chains in a later analysis were more clonally expanded and had lower generation probabilities. Most TCR sequences were observed very rarely across donors, whereas some public TCRs were present in many individuals. The classifier was reported to diagnose cytomegalovirus status with high specificity and sensitivity in both the original cohort and the validation cohort. At a false discovery rate of 0.05, a later analysis linked 15,000 to 20,000 TCR beta sequences to specific HLA alleles. The sequencing pipeline was judged likely to have produced a cluster of highly shared sequence variants as a technical artifact. Correlated functional status among segregating V segments might reflect linkage disequilibrium, but an unknown experimental factor could not be ruled out. When HLA alleles, especially DR and DQ, strongly co-occurred, TCR associations were difficult to assign to individual alleles. The authors suggested that the approach could potentially be generalized to other disease states and immunological phenotypes. Because some donors lacked HLA typing at each locus, the association tests relied only on the typed subset. Several of the top co-occurrence clusters appeared to be linked to parvovirus B19, influenza, CMV and Epstein-Barr virus, according to a later analysis. An earlier analysis of around 540 of the donors showed that most TCR beta V segments appeared in productive rearrangements either about 87% or about 30% of the time, which broadly matched IMGT annotations. Some IMGT-functional V segments, including TRBV6-2 and TRBV6-3, could not be told apart with the 87-base-pair reads, so those segments were excluded. A few of the identified cytomegalovirus-associated TCR beta chains were confirmed in vitro to be specific for cytomegalovirus antigens.

Points on this clone: Its binding antigen is unknown. No base quality values were provided; no much bigger clone lies one nucleotide off.

The CDR3 runs 14 residues from the cysteine to the phenylalanine. Only the CDR3 region is kept as DNA, spanning 42 bases read in frame from base 1. Ends trimmed: V by 4 bases, J by 4 bases; bases unmatched to a gene: 3. Sequences SGHAT (CDR1) and FQNNGV (CDR2) are obtained from the germline V gene. The cohort was made up of roughly 670 healthy bone marrow donors. At the time of sampling, all cohort members were nominally healthy, though unrecorded immune exposures were likely present. The donor tested CMV seropositive, placing the donor among the 250 to 350 seropositive members of the cohort. A peripheral blood sample was provided by each donor, and peripheral blood mononuclear cells were used for TCR beta sequencing. The Qiagen DNeasy Blood Extraction Kit was used to extract genomic DNA from the blood cell samples. The library was generated by the immunoSEQ multiplex PCR assay. The multiplex PCR relied on a mix of 60 forward primers for TCR Vbeta segments and 13 reverse primers for TCR Jbeta segments. The CDR3 region of rearranged TCR beta genes was amplified from genomic DNA with a multiplex PCR assay. On the Illumina HiSeq System, the amplified TCR beta libraries were sequenced as 87-base-pair reads. Per the authors' processing: A later analysis counted 65 million to 90 million unique TCR beta chains across the 650 to 800 repertoires, and around 9.9 million of these chains were shared by at least two donors. Raw reads were error-corrected and collapsed into unique sequences with a nearest-neighbor algorithm that merged closely related sequences to remove PCR and sequencing errors. CDR3 sequences were aligned to IMGT reference sequences to assign V, D and J gene segments. For a sequence to be retained, a match of at least six nucleotides to both a V gene segment and a J gene segment was required. A rearrangement counted as productive if the CDR3 had no stop codons and remained in frame with V and J, and every other rearrangement counted as non-productive. CDR3 was defined according to IMGT convention as the region running from the second conserved V-encoded cysteine to the conserved J-encoded phenylalanine. Sequences without an unambiguous match to a single V gene segment were excluded from the earlier analysis of a few hundred of the donors. In an earlier analysis of some 590 of the donors, a V segment was called functional when productive rearrangements were above 56.7%, and segregating when the standard deviation between donors exceeded 5%. A statistical classification framework was developed to diagnose cytomegalovirus status using the catalog of TCR beta chain sequences. A later analysis assigned V and J genes by comparing TCR nucleotide sequences with IMGT/GENE-DB human TR gene sequences. A later analysis assigned CDR3 sequences and most-parsimonious VDJ recombination scenarios with the TCRdist pipeline. A later analysis defined each TCR beta chain by its CDR3 amino acid sequence plus V-gene family, and excluded reads lacking a unique V-gene family. In a later analysis, 500 to 700 highly shared, low-generation-probability nucleotide sequences were removed to address suspected cross-contamination and a sequencing artifact. In a later analysis, a clonal expansion index was calculated for each public chain from normalized within-repertoire ranks of inferred template counts. In a later analysis, generation probabilities were computed with a VDJ recombination model fitted to out-of-frame rearrangements, and the resulting probabilities were checked against IGoR. A later analysis scored TCR-TCR, TCR-HLA and TCR-CMV co-occurrence with hypergeometric tests, applying a repertoire-size bias correction to TCR pairs. To estimate false discovery rates, a later analysis permuted the HLA or CMV assignments 20 times. In a later analysis, co-occurring TCRs were grouped using DBSCAN, and TCRdist sequence similarity was added for clustering within HLA-allele-positive subsets. Repertoires with fewer than 30,000 or more than 120,000 public chains, plus five repertoires with anomalous nucleotide sharing, were excluded from co-occurrence clustering. What TCRdb holds here is the immuneACCESS table cut down to in-frame rearrangements. Part of the clones is not present; checked against another copy, under half of the missing clones reflect an unresolved V gene, and the others are unexplained. That table furnishes V, J and clone size, whereas the DNA furnished D and trimming. Within this sample are fewer than 200,000 clones, with more than 70% of them counted one time only. The ten top clones hold less than 2% of the sample.

Sequencing was performed on PBMCs. The chain is made from TRBV11-2 and TRBJ2-1; 8 of the junction bases match TRBD2. This sequence originates from a man in his forties in good health and CMV-seropositive. The CDR3 protein is CASSSAGGYNEQFF. The nucleotides are TGTGCCAGCAGCTCTGCGGGGGGTTACAATGAGCAGTTCTTC.